This TCR beta chain was identified during a study of human T cells and chemical hapten exposure. TCRdb reanalysed the RACE reads using MiXCR and keeps one entry per CDR3 protein. The profile shows just over 90,000 distinct CDR3 sequences, approximately 10% of them singletons. Indicated time point: healthy volunteer bleed at 2 weeks. Unfractionated whole blood yielded the extracted total RNA. The receptor was isolated from a female donor in good health. Some clones in this sample may be carry-over from other donors' samples. The sample was whole blood.

The CDR3 DNA sequence: TGTGCCAGCAGCTTATGGCCCGGGACTAGCTTCAATGAGCAGTTCTTC. This gives the protein CASSLWPGTSFNEQFF. V is TRBV7-2 and J is TRBJ2-1, with TRBD2 identical over 9 bases. This CDR3 is 16 amino acids long. Looked up from germline, CDR1 is SGHTA and CDR2 is FQGNSA. Germline trimming cut 2 bases from V and 6 bases from J; bases unmatched to any gene: 8.